Presented here are 11 T cell receptor beta chains from one specimen sequenced in a study of shared T cell receptors in the human thymus. Assay used: immunoSEQ multiplex PCR; TCRdb lists only in-frame clones, some missing. Altogether approximately 730,000 clones are present, approximately 85% being singletons, with the ten largest covering around 0.0094%. This sample was also put to use in a study of human thymus T cells.

Sequenced: thymocytes. The receptors come from a girl under three years old with a congenital heart defect.

The sample holds a few counts of this clone. V gene TRBV28 combines with J gene TRBJ1-2; TRBD1 matches 8 bases. The junction had 8 bases not matched to a gene; V was cut back by 2 bases and J by 6 bases. Germline values: CDR1 MDHEN, CDR2 SYDVKM. CDR3 size: 15 residues. Here the CDR3 reads CASSLPPDRGHGYTF. CDR3 DNA: TGTGCCAGCAGTTTACCCCCCGACAGGGGCCATGGCTACACCTTC.

The V gene is TRBV6-1, the J gene TRBJ1-5, with a tentative D call TRBD1 (6 bases). The germline V gene encodes CDR1 MNHNS and CDR2 SASEGT. Trimming pared 8 bases from V and 1 base from J, leaving 15 bases between. The CDR3 is 15 amino acids. CDR3: CASLGQGISNQPQHF. In nucleotides, the CDR3 is TGTGCCAGCTTGGGGCAGGGGATCAGCAATCAGCCCCAGCATTTT.

The chain recombines TRBV4-1 with TRBJ1-1; no clear D gene. The CDR3 runs to 15 residues. Trimming cost V 4 bases and J 4 bases, with 16 bases left between them. Per germline, CDR1 MGHRA and CDR2 YSYEKL. CDR3 region: CASSPRNDMSTEAFF. For the CDR3, the DNA is TGCGCCAGCAGCCCGAGAAATGACATGAGCACTGAAGCTTTCTTT.

The genes are TRBV9 and TRBJ1-1, with TRBD1 matching 7 bases. The CDR3 has 18 amino acids. From germline, CDR1 is SGDLS and CDR2 YYNGEE. With V trimmed by 3 bases and J by 3 bases, 17 bases remained unmatched. CDR3: CASSEYLRGPEVDTEAFF. The CDR3 region has the DNA TGTGCCAGCAGCGAATACCTGAGGGGGCCGGAGGTAGACACTGAAGCTTTCTTT. The whole variable domain, filled in from reference TRBV9 and TRBJ1-1, reads DSGVTQTPKHLITATGQRVTLRCSPRSGDLSVYWYQQSLDQGLQFLIQYYNGEERAKGNILERFSAQQFPDLHSELNLSSLELGDSALYFCASSEYLRGPEVDTEAFFGQGTRLTVV.

As concerns this clone: The sample carries other DNA sequences with the same CDR3. V and J are TRBV19 and TRBJ1-2; TRBD1 agrees at 8 bases. From germline, CDR1 is LNHDA and CDR2 SQIVND (reference sequence). V shed 4 bases and J 4 bases; nucleotides not matched to a gene: 2. CDR3 length: 13 residues. CDR3 region: CASSKTGGYGYTF. In DNA form, the CDR3 reads TGTGCCAGTAGTAAAACAGGGGGCTATGGCTACACCTTC.

The J gene is TRBJ2-1, the V gene TRBV6-5; possibly TRBD1 for D (6 bases). This CDR3 has 12 amino acids. Between the trimmed V and J ends, which lost 2 bases and 11 bases, there was a span of 10 bases. Germline CDR1 is MNHEY and CDR2 is SVGAGI. The CDR3 protein is CASSYRQGKQFF. The CDR3 nucleotides are TGTGCCAGCAGTTACAGGCAGGGGAAGCAGTTCTTC.

This sequence joins TRBV9 and TRBJ1-4; 8 nucleotides agree with TRBD1. Germline V gene lookup returns CDR1 SGDLS and CDR2 YYNGEE. The CDR3 sequence is 18 residues long. The J segment lost 8 bases and the V segment lost 4 bases, leaving 19 bases of the junction unmatched. CDR3 sequence: CASSPTGEPVKTGEKLFF. Here the CDR3 DNA reads TGTGCCAGCAGCCCGACAGGGGAGCCGGTGAAAACGGGGGAAAAACTGTTTTTT.

This sequence joins TRBV5-1 and TRBJ2-2, with a tentative D call TRBD1 (5 bases). CDR1 is SGHRS, CDR2 YFSETQ, per germline. CDR3 length equals 14 residues. Trimming shortened V by 0 bases and J by 7 bases, and 10 bases separated the two germline ends. The CDR3 sequence: CASSLGGEFGELFF. CDR3 sequence (DNA): TGCGCCAGCAGCTTGGGGGGCGAGTTCGGGGAGCTGTTTTTT.

This clone showed up just once. The gene calls are TRBV27 and TRBJ2-3, with TRBD2 identical over 13 bases. Germline-derived CDR1 and CDR2 are MNHEY and SMNVEV (reference sequence). CDR3 length: 15 residues. The trim removed 6 bases at V and 2 bases at J, leaving 2 bases unmatched. CDR3 sequence (DNA): TGTGCCAGCAGGACTAGCGGGGGGATCACAGATACGCAGTATTTT. Translation: CASRTSGGITDTQYF.

The V gene is TRBV12-5, the J gene TRBJ2-1; D perhaps matches TRBD1 (5 bases). The V end was cut by 2 bases, the J end by 5 bases, with 7 bases between. CDR1 is LGHNT and CDR2 is FRNRAP in the germline V gene. CDR3 size: 13 residues. The CDR3: CASGLQGNNEQFF. The CDR3 nucleotides read TGTGCTAGTGGTTTGCAGGGAAACAATGAGCAGTTCTTC.

The rearrangement links TRBV6-6 to TRBJ1-2; D remains unclear. CDR1 and CDR2 from the germline V gene are MNHNY and SVGAGI (reference sequence). The CDR3 loop spans 11 amino acids. V lost 5 bases and J lost 6, with 7 bases in between. The CDR3: CASSRGDGYTF. The CDR3 nucleotides read TGTGCCAGCAGTAGAGGAGATGGCTACACCTTC.